The 10 T cell receptor beta chains below all came from one sample that was sequenced in a study of cytomegalovirus exposure and HLA in healthy donors. The PCR made use of 60 Vbeta and 13 Jbeta primers. Profiled with immunoSEQ multiplex PCR; TCRdb holds only in-frame clones, not every one. The sample has 160,000 or so clones; the top ten hold roughly 2%. The specimen was PBMCs. These receptors all stem from a man aged 25 to 45 in good health and CMV-seronegative.

The chain employs TRBV28 and TRBJ2-3; tentatively, D is TRBD2 (6 bases). V was shortened by 1 base and J by 0 bases, with 8 bases between the two germline ends. Germline values: CDR1 MDHEN, CDR2 SYDVKM. CDR3 length equals 15 residues. CDR3 DNA sequence: TGTGCCAGCAGTTTATCGCGGGAAAGCACAGATACGCAGTATTTT. It is translated as CASSLSRESTDTQYF.

The V gene is TRBV4-1, the J gene TRBJ2-5; 12 bases agree with TRBD2. The end of the DNA fits TRBJ2-7 better, so the J call may be wrong. CDR1 MGHRA and CDR2 YSYEKL come from the germline V gene. This CDR3 has 17 amino acids. The CDR3 reads CASSQVSGLAGTYEQYF. In nucleotides, the CDR3 is TGCGCCAGCAGCCAAGTATCTGGACTAGCGGGAACATACGAGCAGTACTTC.

This chain joins TRBV5-6 and TRBJ1-1; D perhaps matches TRBD1 (6 bases). This CDR3 has 13 residues. CDR1 SGHDT and CDR2 YYEEEE come from the germline V gene. V was clipped by 1 base and J by 4 bases, with 8 bases between them. CDR3 coding DNA: TGTGCCAGCAGCTTGAACAGGGCCACTGAAGCTTTCTTT. Protein product: CASSLNRATEAFF.

The chain carries TRBV9 and TRBJ2-3; TRBD2 agrees at 10 bases. Germline trimming cut 3 bases from V and 0 bases from J; bases unmatched to any gene: 4. This CDR3 has 16 amino acids. Germline values: CDR1 SGDLS, CDR2 YYNGEE. The DNA of the CDR3 is TGTGCCAGCAGCGCTCCGGGACTAGCGAGCACAGATACGCAGTATTTT. Protein: CASSAPGLASTDTQYF.

The CDR3 coding sequence is TGTGCCATCAGTGACCCAGGGGAGTCGCCCCAGCATTTT. Protein product: CAISDPGESPQHF. The chain links TRBV10-3 to TRBJ1-5, with a possible D match to TRBD1 (6 bases). Germline-derived CDR1 and CDR2 are ENHRY and SYGVKD. Between the trimmed V and J ends, which lost 3 bases and 9 bases, there was a span of 12 bases. The CDR3 extends over 13 amino acids.

V usage is TRBV10-2 and J usage is TRBJ2-3; unclear D gene. Germline assignment: CDR1 WSHSY and CDR2 SAAADI. Trimming removed 5 bases from V and 0 bases from J, with 12 bases in between. This CDR3 spans 15 amino acids. The CDR3 region has the DNA TGCGCCAGCAGTTTCCAGGCCTTTAGCACAGATACGCAGTATTTT. It codes for CASSFQAFSTDTQYF.

The chain uses TRBV5-8 and TRBJ2-3; D remains unclear. V was clipped by 3 bases and J by 0 bases, with 8 bases between them. There are 14 residues in the CDR3. Germline values: CDR1 SGHTS, CDR2 YDEGEE. This CDR3 reads CASSSAVSTDTQYF. The CDR3 region has the DNA TGTGCCAGCAGCTCCGCGGTTAGCACAGATACGCAGTATTTT.

This rearrangement joins TRBV14 to TRBJ2-2; D not resolved. V was cut by 2 bases and J by 6 bases, with 7 bases left in between. In germline, CDR1 is SGHDN, CDR2 FVKESK. CDR3 size: 13 residues. CDR3 sequence (DNA): TGTGCCAGCAGCCAATTTAATGCCGGGGAGCTGTTTTTT. Encoded protein: CASSQFNAGELFF.

The rearrangement joins TRBV7-9 to TRBJ2-5, with 8 bases aligning to TRBD1. The CDR3 sequence is 15 residues long. CDR1 and CDR2 from the germline V gene are SEHNR and FQNEAQ (reference sequence). Trimming removed 4 bases from V and 7 bases from J; junction bases left unmatched: 11. The CDR3 nucleotides read TGTGCCAGCAGCTATACGACAGGGGTTAGCGCGACCCAGTACTTC. Its translation: CASSYTTGVSATQYF.

The chain joins TRBV5-1 to TRBJ1-1; TRBD1 agrees at 7 bases. The J segment lost 2 bases and the V segment lost 0 bases, leaving 4 bases of the junction unmatched. The CDR3 covers 15 residues. Per the germline V gene, CDR1 is SGHRS and CDR2 is YFSETQ. The CDR3 sequence is CASSLVQGVNTEAFF. In nucleotides, the CDR3 is TGCGCCAGCAGCTTGGTTCAGGGGGTCAACACTGAAGCTTTCTTT.